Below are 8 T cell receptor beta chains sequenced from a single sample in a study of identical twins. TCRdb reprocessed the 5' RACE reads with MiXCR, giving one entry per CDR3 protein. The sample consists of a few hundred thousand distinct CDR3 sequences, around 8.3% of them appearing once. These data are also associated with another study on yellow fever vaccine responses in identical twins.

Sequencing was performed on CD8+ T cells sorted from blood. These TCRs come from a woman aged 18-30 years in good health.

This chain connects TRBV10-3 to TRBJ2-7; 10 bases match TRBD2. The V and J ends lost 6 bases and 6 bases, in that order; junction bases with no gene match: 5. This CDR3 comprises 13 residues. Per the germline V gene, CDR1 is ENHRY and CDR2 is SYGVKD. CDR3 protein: CAIRGTSDGEQYF. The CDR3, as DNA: TGTGCCATCAGAGGGACTAGCGACGGCGAGCAGTACTTC.

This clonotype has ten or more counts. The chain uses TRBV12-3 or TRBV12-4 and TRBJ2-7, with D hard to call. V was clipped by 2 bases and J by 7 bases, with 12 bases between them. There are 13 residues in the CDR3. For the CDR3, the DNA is TGTGCCAGCAGTTTATACTATCCTTCGGAGCAGTACTTC. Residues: CASSLYYPSEQYF.

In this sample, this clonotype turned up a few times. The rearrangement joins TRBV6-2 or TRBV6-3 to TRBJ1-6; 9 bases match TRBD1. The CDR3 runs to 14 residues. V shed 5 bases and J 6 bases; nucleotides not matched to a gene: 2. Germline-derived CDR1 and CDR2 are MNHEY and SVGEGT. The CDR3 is CASSPDRGNSPLHF. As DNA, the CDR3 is TGTGCCAGCAGTCCGGACAGGGGTAATTCACCCCTCCACTTT.

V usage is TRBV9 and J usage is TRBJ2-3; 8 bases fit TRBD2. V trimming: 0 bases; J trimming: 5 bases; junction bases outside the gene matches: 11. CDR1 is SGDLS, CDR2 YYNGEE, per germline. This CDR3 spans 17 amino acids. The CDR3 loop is CASSVDDWRGAGDTQYF. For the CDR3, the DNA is TGTGCCAGCAGCGTAGACGATTGGCGGGGGGCGGGAGATACGCAGTATTTT. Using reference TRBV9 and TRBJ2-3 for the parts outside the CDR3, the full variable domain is DSGVTQTPKHLITATGQRVTLRCSPRSGDLSVYWYQQSLDQGLQFLIQYYNGEERAKGNILERFSAQQFPDLHSELNLSSLELGDSALYFCASSVDDWRGAGDTQYFGPGTRLTVL.

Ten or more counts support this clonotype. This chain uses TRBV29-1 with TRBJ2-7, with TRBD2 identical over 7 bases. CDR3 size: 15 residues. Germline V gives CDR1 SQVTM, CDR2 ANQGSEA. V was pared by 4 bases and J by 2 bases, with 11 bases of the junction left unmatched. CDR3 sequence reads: CSVGGKRDEPYEQYF. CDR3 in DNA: TGCAGCGTTGGGGGAAAGCGGGACGAGCCCTACGAGCAGTACTTC.

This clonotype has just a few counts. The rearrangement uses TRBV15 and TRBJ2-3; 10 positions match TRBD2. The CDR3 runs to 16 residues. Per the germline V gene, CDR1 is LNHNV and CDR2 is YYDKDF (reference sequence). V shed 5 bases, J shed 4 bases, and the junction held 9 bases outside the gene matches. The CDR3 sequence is CATSGGSGGASDTQYF. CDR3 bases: TGTGCCACCAGCGGTGGAAGCGGGGGGGCGTCAGATACGCAGTATTTT.

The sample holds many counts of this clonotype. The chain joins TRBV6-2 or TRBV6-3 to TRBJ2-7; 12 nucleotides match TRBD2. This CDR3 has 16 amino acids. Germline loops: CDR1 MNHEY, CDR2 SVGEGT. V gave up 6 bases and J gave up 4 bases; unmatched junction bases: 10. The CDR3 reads CASRPFPGTSGYEQYF. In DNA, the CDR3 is TGTGCCAGCAGACCCTTCCCCGGGACTAGCGGGTACGAGCAGTACTTC.

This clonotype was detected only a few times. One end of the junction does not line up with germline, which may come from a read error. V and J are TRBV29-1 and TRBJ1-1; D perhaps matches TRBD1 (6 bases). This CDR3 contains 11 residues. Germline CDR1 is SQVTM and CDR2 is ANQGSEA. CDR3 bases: TGCAGCGTTAAAGACAGGTCTGAAGCTTTCTTT. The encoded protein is CSVKDRSEAFF. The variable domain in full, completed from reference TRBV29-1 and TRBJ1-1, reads SAVISQKPSRDICQRGTSLTIQCQVDSQVTMMFWYRQQPGQSLTLIATANQGSEATYESGFVIDKFPISRPNLTFSTLTVSNMSPEDSSIYLCSVKDRSEAFFGQGTRLTVV.